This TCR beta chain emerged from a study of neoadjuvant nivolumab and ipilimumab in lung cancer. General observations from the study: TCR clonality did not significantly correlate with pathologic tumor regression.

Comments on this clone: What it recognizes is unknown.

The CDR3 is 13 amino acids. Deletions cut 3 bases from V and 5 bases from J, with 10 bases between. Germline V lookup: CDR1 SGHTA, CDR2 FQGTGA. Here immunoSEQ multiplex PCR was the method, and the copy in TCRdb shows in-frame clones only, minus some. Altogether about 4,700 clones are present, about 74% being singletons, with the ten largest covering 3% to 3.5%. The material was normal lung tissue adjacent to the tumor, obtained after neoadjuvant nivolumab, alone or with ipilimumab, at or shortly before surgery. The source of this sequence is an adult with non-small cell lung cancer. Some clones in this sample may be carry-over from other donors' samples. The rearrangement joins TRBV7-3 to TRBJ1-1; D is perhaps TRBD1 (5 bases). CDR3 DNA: TGTGCCAGCAGCTTCGGGGGAACAACTGAAGCTTTCTTT. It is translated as CASSFGGTTEAFF.